The sequence of this TCR beta chain was determined in a study of blood T cell repertoires in COVID-19. V dropped 3 bases and J dropped 4 bases, with 12 bases sitting between them. This CDR3 is built from 14 residues. Germline loops: CDR1 KGHSH, CDR2 LQKENI. Original handling: Scientists estimated how many nucleated cells there were by amplifying reference gene primers. Measured with immunoSEQ multiplex PCR; TCRdb has only the in-frame clones, and not every one. V and J calls and clone size are copied from that table; D and trimming were computed from the DNA. The sample shows around 65,000 clones, more than 75% of them seen only once.

The sequenced sample consisted of peripheral blood. V usage is TRBV18 and J usage is TRBJ1-1, with no clear D. This sequence was found in a human donor in a cohort sampled during active COVID-19. The CDR3 nucleotides read TGTGCCAGCTCACCCCCAGCGGTGGGCACTGAAGCTTTCTTT. This codes for CASSPPAVGTEAFF.